This T cell receptor beta chain was identified during a study of breast tumors, draining lymph nodes, adjacent tissues. General observations from the study: Compared with lymph nodes, tumors were less diverse; compared with nontumor tissue, more. Luminal-like breast cancer showed significantly greater tumor-nontumor repertoire similarity than basal-like breast cancer did. The data were judged consistent with most tumor T cells coming from lymph node and expanding in tumor. Tumor T cell lymph node origin was a supported hypothesis, not proven.

The J segment lost 5 bases and the V segment lost 0 bases, leaving 8 bases of the junction unmatched. CDR3 size: 16 residues. Per the germline V gene, CDR1 is SGDLS and CDR2 is YYNGEE. Details on this clonotype: Its specificity is unknown.

TCRdb passed the multiplex PCR reads through MiXCR, listing each CDR3 protein once. The repertoire includes some 170,000 distinct CDR3 sequences, about 33% of them detected once, and 3.8% sits in the top ten. The lymph nodes were axillary draining lymph nodes from breast cancer patients. The source is a female donor with breast cancer. Some clones in this sample may be carry-over from other donors' samples. The sequencing sample was made of axillary lymph node tissue. The V gene is TRBV9, the J gene TRBJ2-5; the match to TRBD2 covers 9 bases. Here the CDR3 DNA reads TGTGCCAGCAGCGTAGGAAGCGGGAGGAGGCGCGAGACCCAGTACTTC. This codes for CASSVGSGRRRETQYF. Full variable domain (remainder filled in from reference TRBV9 and TRBJ2-5): DSGVTQTPKHLITATGQRVTLRCSPRSGDLSVYWYQQSLDQGLQFLIQYYNGEERAKGNILERFSAQQFPDLHSELNLSSLELGDSALYFCASSVGSGRRRETQYFGPGTRLLVL.